Following are 32 T cell receptor beta chains from one sample sequenced in a study of CD8 T cells in ankylosing spondylitis. Study-level points and caveats: What seemed typical of ankylosing spondylitis blood was a TCR beta motif built from under 10 highly homologous variants.

TCRdb used MiXCR to reprocess the 5' RACE reads, holding one entry per CDR3 protein. This table holds approximately 540,000 distinct CDR3 sequences, over 9.5% found once. For these TCRs, the target antigens are not known. Specimen: blood, either unsorted or a sorted T cell fraction (not recorded which). These TCRs come from a male donor with ankylosing spondylitis.

In this sample, this clonotype turned up many times. This chain connects TRBV7-8 to TRBJ2-7; 10 bases fit TRBD2. The junction had 4 bases not matched to a gene; V was cut back by 5 bases and J by 0 bases. The CDR3 loop spans 15 amino acids. Germline loops: CDR1 SGHVS, CDR2 FQNEAQ. The CDR3 loop reads CASSPLAGPSYEQYV. For the CDR3, the DNA is TGTGCCAGCAGCCCACTAGCGGGACCCTCCTACGAGCAGTACGTC.

The chain carries TRBV7-9 and TRBJ2-7; 10 positions match TRBD1. Trimming removed 4 bases from V and 3 bases from J; junction bases left unmatched: 6. Germline CDR1 is SEHNR and CDR2 is FQNEAQ (reference sequence). The CDR3 length is 15 residues. The CDR3 loop is CASSWRDRGIYEQYF. CDR3 bases: TGTGCCAGCAGCTGGAGGGACAGGGGAATCTACGAGCAGTACTTC.

This clonotype has more than one count but fewer than ten. The CDR3 reads CASSFQGYEQFF. CDR3 in DNA: TGCGCCAGCAGCTTCCAGGGGTACGAGCAGTTCTTC. The V call is TRBV5-1, the J call TRBJ2-1, with D tentatively TRBD1 (6 bases). CDR3 length equals 12 residues. The germline V gene encodes CDR1 SGHRS and CDR2 YFSETQ. V lost 2 bases and J lost 10, with 10 bases in between.

This clonotype has a handful of counts. The chain carries TRBV5-1 and TRBJ1-1; a possible D gene is TRBD1 (5 bases). Trimming took 4 bases from V and 10 from J, leaving 17 bases between them. Germline CDR1 SGHRS, CDR2 YFSETQ. The CDR3 loop spans 13 amino acids. The CDR3 region is CASSGGTTERAFF. CDR3 nucleotide sequence: TGCGCCAGCAGCGGGGGGACGACGGAGAGAGCTTTCTTT. The variable domain in full, with the rest retrieved from reference TRBV5-1 and TRBJ1-1, is KAGVTQTPRYLIKTRGQQVTLSCSPISGHRSVSWYQQTPGQGLQFLFEYFSETQRNKGNFPGRFSGRQFSNSRSEMNVSTLELGDSALYLCASSGGTTERAFFGQGTRLTVV.

With regard to this clonotype: The junction differs from germline at one of its ends, possibly a read error. This sequence joins TRBV7-2 and TRBJ2-1; 7 bases map to TRBD1. Germline V CDR1 and CDR2: SGHTA, FQGNSA. The CDR3 is 15 amino acids. The CDR3 protein is CVSLTYRGRDNEQFF. The CDR3 DNA follows: TGTGTCAGCCTCACTTACAGGGGAAGGGACAATGAGCAGTTCTTC. Combining the CDR3 with reference TRBV7-2 and TRBJ2-1 gives the whole variable domain GAGVSQSPSNKVTEKGKDVELRCDPISGHTALYWYRQSLGQGLEFLIYFQGNSAPDKSGLPSDRFSAERTGGSVSTLTIQRTQQEDSAVYLCVSLTYRGRDNEQFFGPGTRLTVL.

The rearrangement uses TRBV5-1 and TRBJ2-7; possibly TRBD1 for D (5 bases). The V end lost 0 bases, the J end lost 4 bases, and 11 bases lay between the germline ends. This CDR3 spans 14 amino acids. Germline CDR1 reads SGHRS; CDR2 reads YFSETQ. The CDR3 sequence is CASSLGLSGYEQYF. The CDR3 DNA follows: TGCGCCAGCAGCTTGGGACTGTCAGGGTACGAGCAGTACTTC.

This clonotype was found a few times. V usage is TRBV3-1 and J usage is TRBJ2-7, with 10 bases fitting TRBD2. Germline loops: CDR1 LGHDT, CDR2 YNNKEL (reference sequence). This CDR3 has 16 residues. J was trimmed by 0 bases and V by 3 bases; bases with no gene match: 5. For the CDR3, the DNA is TGTGCCAGCAGCCACTGGACTAGCGGAAGCTCCTACGAGCAGTACTTC. This gives the protein CASSHWTSGSSYEQYF.

V usage is TRBV12-3 or TRBV12-4 and J usage is TRBJ2-7; 8 bases align to TRBD2. The CDR3 has 16 residues. Trimming removed 5 bases from V and 4 bases from J; junction bases left unmatched: 13. CDR3 loop: CASSHTGAGATYEQYV. CDR3 DNA sequence: TGTGCCAGCAGTCACACAGGAGCGGGAGCGACATACGAGCAGTACGTC.

CDR3 in amino acids: CASSHGGAGYEQFF. DNA of the CDR3: TGTGCCAGCAGCCACGGGGGGGCAGGCTATGAGCAGTTCTTC. The chain uses TRBV5-6 and TRBJ2-1; the match to TRBD2 covers 8 bases. This CDR3 contains 14 residues. Germline trimming cut 4 bases from V and 8 bases from J; bases unmatched to any gene: 8. Germline CDR1 and CDR2: SGHDT and YYEEEE. Using reference TRBV5-6 and TRBJ2-1 for the parts outside the CDR3, the full variable domain is DAGVTQSPTHLIKTRGQQVTLRCSPKSGHDTVSWYQQALGQGPQFIFQYYEEEERQRGNFPDRFSGHQFPNYSSELNVNALLLGDSALYLCASSHGGAGYEQFFGPGTRLTVL.

The V gene is TRBV11-3, the J gene TRBJ2-5; maybe TRBD2 (5 bases). Deletions cut 0 bases from V and 7 bases from J, with 12 bases between. This CDR3 region has 14 residues. CDR1 and CDR2 from the germline V gene are SGHNT and YENEEA. The CDR3, as DNA: TGTGCCAGCAGCTTAGATCCAGTCGCGGGGACCCAGTACTTC. Residues: CASSLDPVAGTQYF.

In its sample, this clonotype was seen a few times. This chain links TRBV25-1 with TRBJ2-1, with D possibly TRBD1 on 6 matching bases. The CDR3 is 14 residues long. Trimming took 1 base from V and 6 from J, leaving 10 bases between them. In germline, CDR1 is MGHDK, CDR2 SYGVNS. CDR3 region: CASSEWDTGNEQFF. The CDR3 nucleotides are TGTGCCAGCAGTGAATGGGACACTGGCAATGAGCAGTTCTTC.

In its sample, this clonotype was seen many times. V and J are TRBV10-3 and TRBJ2-1; 9 bases match TRBD2. V trimming: 0 bases; J trimming: 7 bases; junction bases outside the gene matches: 13. Germline-derived CDR1 and CDR2 are ENHRY and SYGVKD. The CDR3 is 18 amino acids. CDR3 loop: CAISESPQGSGSLNEQFF. CDR3 DNA sequence: TGTGCCATCAGTGAGTCGCCTCAGGGTAGCGGGAGTTTGAATGAGCAGTTCTTC.

V is TRBV5-1 and J is TRBJ1-2; D is unclear. Trimming cost V 0 bases and J 4 bases, with 10 bases left between them. The CDR3 spans 14 residues. Germline CDR1 and CDR2: SGHRS and YFSETQ. Here the CDR3 reads CASSLDGPLYGYTF. CDR3 nucleotide sequence: TGCGCCAGCAGCTTGGATGGGCCCCTCTATGGCTACACCTTC.

In this sample, this clonotype turned up a few times. J is TRBJ1-5 and V is TRBV12-3 or TRBV12-4; no firm D call. The length of the CDR3 is 13 residues. V was trimmed by 1 base and J by 7 bases, leaving 8 bases between them. CDR3 nucleotide sequence: TGTGCCAGCAGTTTAGACTTAGAGCAGCCCCAGCATTTT. Its translation: CASSLDLEQPQHF.

The chain employs TRBV7-9 and TRBJ1-1, with 9 bases identical to TRBD1. The CDR3 has 13 amino acids. V trimming: 11 bases; J trimming: 5 bases; junction bases outside the gene matches: 9. Germline CDR1 reads SEHNR; CDR2 reads FQNEAQ (reference sequence). Here the CDR3 reads CAGEQGADTEAFF. In DNA, the CDR3 is TGTGCCGGTGAACAGGGGGCAGATACTGAAGCTTTCTTT.

This chain links TRBV5-5 with TRBJ1-3; 8 nucleotides match TRBD1. This CDR3 has 16 amino acids. J lost 0 bases, V lost 0 bases, and 2 bases had no gene match. Germline CDR1 reads SGHKS; CDR2 reads YYEKEE (reference sequence). The CDR3 bases are TGTGCCAGCAGCTTGGCCGACAGGGGCTCTGGAAACACCATATATTTT. Residues: CASSLADRGSGNTIYF.

This clonotype showed up many times. This rearrangement joins TRBV12-3 or TRBV12-4 to TRBJ2-7; 8 bases fit TRBD1. The CDR3 has 15 residues. With 3 bases clipped from V and 2 bases from J, the junction kept 6 bases outside the gene matches. The CDR3 nucleotides are TGTGCCAGCAGTTTTTGGGACAGGAGAACCTACGAGCAGTACTTC. As protein: CASSFWDRRTYEQYF.

The V gene is TRBV5-6, the J gene TRBJ1-2; 10 bases are shared with TRBD1. The CDR3 sequence is 15 residues long. The ends lost 3 bases at V and 1 base at J; junction bases unmatched: 3. The germline CDR1 and CDR2 sequences are SGHDT and YYEEEE. The CDR3 loop reads CASSSRDRGNYGYTF. The CDR3 DNA reads as TGTGCCAGCAGCTCCCGGGACAGGGGTAACTATGGCTACACCTTC.

There are many counts of this clonotype. This sequence joins TRBV11-2 and TRBJ2-3; 13 nucleotides align to TRBD2. The CDR3 is 19 amino acids. The germline V gene encodes CDR1 SGHAT and CDR2 FQNNGV. V shed 2 bases, J shed 6 bases, and the junction held 14 bases outside the gene matches. CDR3 nucleotides: TGTGCCAGCAGCTTATGGCACCCAGGACTAGCGGGAGTACCTGATACGCAGTATTTT. It translates to CASSLWHPGLAGVPDTQYF.

The chain couples TRBV12-3 or TRBV12-4 to TRBJ1-1, with TRBD1 as a possible D gene (5 bases). V was cut by 5 bases and J by 1 base, with 14 bases left in between. CDR3 size: 15 residues. CDR3 loop: CASSEYGGWNTEAFF. CDR3 nucleotide sequence: TGTGCCAGCAGTGAATATGGGGGTTGGAACACTGAAGCTTTCTTT.

This clonotype appeared many times. The rearrangement uses TRBV29-1 and TRBJ1-2; perhaps TRBD1 as D (6 bases). The CDR3 has 12 residues. With 8 bases removed from V and 4 bases from J, the gap between germline ends came to 14 bases. The germline V gene encodes CDR1 SQVTM and CDR2 ANQGSEA. The CDR3 here is CSFLQGIYGYTF. CDR3 nucleotides: TGCAGCTTCCTTCAGGGGATCTATGGCTACACCTTC.

This clonotype was found many times. The rearrangement joins TRBV5-1 to TRBJ2-1, with TRBD2 matching 7 bases. CDR3 length: 13 amino acids. CDR1 is SGHRS and CDR2 is YFSETQ in the germline V gene. The junction had 6 bases not matched to a gene; V was cut back by 5 bases and J by 7 bases. Written as DNA, the CDR3 is TGCGCCAGCAGGCTAGCGGAGGGTAATGAGCAGTTCTTC. It yields the protein CASRLAEGNEQFF. Drawing the rest from reference TRBV5-1 and TRBJ2-1, the complete variable domain is KAGVTQTPRYLIKTRGQQVTLSCSPISGHRSVSWYQQTPGQGLQFLFEYFSETQRNKGNFPGRFSGRQFSNSRSEMNVSTLELGDSALYLCASRLAEGNEQFFGPGTRLTVL.

This clonotype was counted only a few times. The chain links TRBV3-1 to TRBJ2-3, with 7 bases matching TRBD2. V shed 3 bases, J shed 1 base, and the junction held 1 base outside the gene matches. CDR3 length equals 14 residues. Germline V gene data show CDR1 as LGHDT and CDR2 as YNNKEL (reference sequence). The CDR3 sequence is CASSHAGGTDTQYF. As DNA, the CDR3 is TGTGCCAGCAGCCATGCGGGGGGCACAGATACGCAGTATTTT.

This clonotype turned up a few times. V and J are TRBV24-1 and TRBJ2-4, with D perhaps TRBD1 (5 bases). This CDR3 region has 14 residues. The V end lost 4 bases, the J end lost 7 bases, and 13 bases lay between the germline ends. Germline V gene lookup returns CDR1 KGHDR and CDR2 SFDVKD. The CDR3 sequence: CATSDAGKGNIQYF. The CDR3 bases are TGTGCCACCAGTGACGCTGGGAAGGGGAACATTCAGTACTTC.

In its sample, this clonotype was seen a few times. CDR3 bases: TGTGCCAGCAGCGAGGGACTAGCGGCAGGGAGGGAGCAGTTCTTC. Amino acids: CASSEGLAAGREQFF. The rearrangement joins TRBV5-5 to TRBJ2-1, with 11 bases lining up with TRBD2. CDR3 length equals 15 residues. Unmatched junction bases numbered 10, after V lost 4 bases and J lost 10 bases. The germline V gene encodes CDR1 SGHKS and CDR2 YYEKEE (reference sequence).

For the CDR3, the DNA is TGTGCCAGCAGTGAAGGGAGAACGGGTCCTGGAAACACCATATATTTT. This encodes CASSEGRTGPGNTIYF. This rearrangement joins TRBV2 to TRBJ1-3; D unresolved. V was trimmed by 1 base and J by 2 bases, leaving 12 bases between them. The CDR3 spans 16 residues. Germline CDR1 reads SNHLY; CDR2 reads FYNNEI.

The CDR3 DNA reads as TGCAGTGCGGCTGACTACCGACCAACAGATACGCAGTATTTT. This codes for CSAADYRPTDTQYF. This rearrangement joins TRBV20-1 to TRBJ2-3; TRBD2 might be the D (5 bases). The CDR3 is 14 residues long. Trimming pared 6 bases from V and 3 bases from J, leaving 16 bases between. Germline V CDR1 and CDR2: DFQATT, SNEGSKA (reference sequence).

This clonotype was detected many times. The chain carries TRBV7-2 and TRBJ2-3; TRBD1 matches at 7 bases. From germline, CDR1 is SGHTA and CDR2 FQGNSA. V lost 1 base, J lost 3 bases, and 7 bases stayed unmatched. The CDR3 totals 16 residues. DNA for the CDR3: TGTGCCAGCAGCTTAGACGGGGACAGCAAAACAGATACGCAGTATTTT. It yields the protein CASSLDGDSKTDTQYF.

CDR3 nucleotide sequence: TGTGCCAGCAGCTCCGGACCGAGCTCCTACAATGAGCAGTTCTTC. Amino acid sequence: CASSSGPSSYNEQFF. The genes are TRBV7-2 and TRBJ2-1; no definite D call. The CDR3 is 15 residues long. CDR1 and CDR2 (germline): SGHTA, FQGNSA. V shed 4 bases and J shed 0 bases, with 10 bases lying between them.

The table lists this clonotype with a few counts. V usage is TRBV7-9 and J usage is TRBJ1-1, with D uncertain. Looked up from germline, CDR1 is SEHNR and CDR2 is FQNEAQ (reference sequence). V lost 0 bases, J lost 4 bases, and 15 bases lay in between. The CDR3 loop spans 16 amino acids. As DNA, the CDR3 is TGTGCCAGCAGCTTAGCAAGGGTACGGGATAGCACTGAAGCTTTCTTT. The encoded protein is CASSLARVRDSTEAFF.

The sample holds a few counts of this clonotype. The chain has TRBV5-1 and TRBJ1-1, with 9 bases matching TRBD1. V shed 3 bases and J 6 bases; nucleotides not matched to a gene: 6. Germline loops: CDR1 SGHRS, CDR2 YFSETQ. This CDR3 is 14 amino acids long. The CDR3 reads CASSSGQGDPEAFF. CDR3 bases: TGCGCCAGCAGCTCGGGACAGGGAGACCCTGAAGCTTTCTTT.

The chain uses TRBV5-1 and TRBJ2-7, with D unclear. Germline assignment: CDR1 SGHRS and CDR2 YFSETQ. The CDR3 consists of 14 residues. V dropped 1 base and J dropped 7 bases, with 15 bases sitting between them. The CDR3 nucleotides read TGCGCCAGCAGCTTGTGGGGTGATGAGCAGGAGCAGTACGTC. Encoded protein: CASSLWGDEQEQYV.